The 4 T cell receptor beta chains reported below all come from one sample, sequenced in a study of cytomegalovirus exposure and HLA in healthy donors. Using immunoSEQ multiplex PCR, the repertoire was profiled, and TCRdb retains in-frame clones only, with some absent. The sample has under 200,000 clones, roughly 81% seen once; the top ten hold around 1.2%. Sequencing was performed on PBMCs. The receptor source for this set is a woman aged 25 to 45 in good health and CMV-seronegative.

This clone has just one count. The chain uses TRBV28 and TRBJ1-4; D is perhaps TRBD1 (6 bases). Per the germline V gene, CDR1 is MDHEN and CDR2 is SYDVKM. Trimming took off 5 bases at V and 5 bases at J, with 15 bases between the two ends. This CDR3 has 15 residues. The CDR3 DNA reads TGTGCCAGCAGTACCGGGGGAGGGGGGAATGAAAAACTGTTTTTT. Translation gives CASSTGGGGNEKLFF. Full variable domain (rest looked up from reference TRBV28 and TRBJ1-4): DVKVTQSSRYLVKRTGEKVFLECVQDMDHENMFWYRQDPGLGLRLIYFSYDVKMKEKGDIPEGYSVSREKKERFSLILESASTNQTSMYLCASSTGGGGNEKLFFGSGTQLSVL.

The genes are TRBV2 and TRBJ2-7, with TRBD2 matching 13 bases. With V trimmed by 5 bases and J by 3 bases, 16 bases remained unmatched. This CDR3 contains 19 residues. From germline, CDR1 is SNHLY and CDR2 FYNNEI. CDR3 residues: CASSPPTSGRPNGYYEQYF. CDR3 in DNA: TGTGCCAGCAGTCCTCCGACTAGCGGGAGGCCAAACGGCTACTACGAGCAGTACTTC.

This clone was recorded only once. V is TRBV6-5 and J is TRBJ1-2; D is unresolved. Per germline, CDR1 MNHEY and CDR2 SVGAGI. The CDR3 is made up of 15 amino acids. V was shortened by 5 bases and J by 2 bases, with 15 bases between the two germline ends. The CDR3 DNA reads as TGTGCCAGCAGTATCCAGCGCCCGGGAAACTATGGCTACACCTTC. This encodes CASSIQRPGNYGYTF.

CDR3 in amino acids: CASSQGAGLGEQYF. DNA of the CDR3: TGCGCCAGCAGCCAAGGGGCAGGGCTTGGCGAGCAGTACTTC. The genes are TRBV4-1 and TRBJ2-7; possibly TRBD1 for D (5 bases). This CDR3 region has 14 residues. CDR1 and CDR2 (germline): MGHRA, YSYEKL. Deletions cut 1 base from V and 6 bases from J, with 13 bases between.